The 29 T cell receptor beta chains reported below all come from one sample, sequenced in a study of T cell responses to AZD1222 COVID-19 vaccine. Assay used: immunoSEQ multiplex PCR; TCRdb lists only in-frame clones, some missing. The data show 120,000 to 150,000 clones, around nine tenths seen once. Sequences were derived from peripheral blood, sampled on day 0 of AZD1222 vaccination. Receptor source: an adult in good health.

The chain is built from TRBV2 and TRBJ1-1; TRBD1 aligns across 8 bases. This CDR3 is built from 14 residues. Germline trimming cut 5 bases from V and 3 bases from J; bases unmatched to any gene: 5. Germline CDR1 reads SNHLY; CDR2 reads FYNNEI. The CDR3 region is CASSFQGAYTEAFF. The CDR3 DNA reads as TGTGCCAGCAGTTTTCAGGGGGCGTACACTGAAGCTTTCTTT.

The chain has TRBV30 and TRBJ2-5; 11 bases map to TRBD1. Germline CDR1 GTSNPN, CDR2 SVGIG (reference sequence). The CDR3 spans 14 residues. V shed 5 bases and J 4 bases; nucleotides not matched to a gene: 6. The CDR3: CAWGLGTGGETQYF. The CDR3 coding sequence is TGTGCCTGGGGTCTCGGGACAGGGGGAGAGACCCAGTACTTC.

The CDR3 loop is CASSLEAGRPKLFF. The DNA for the CDR3 is TGTGCCAGCAGCTTAGAGGCAGGGCGGCCGAAACTGTTTTTT. The chain recombines TRBV11-2 with TRBJ1-4; D possibly corresponds to TRBD1 (5 bases). This CDR3 contains 14 residues. Germline-derived CDR1 and CDR2 are SGHAT and FQNNGV. Trimming removed 0 bases at V and 11 bases at J, with 13 bases between.

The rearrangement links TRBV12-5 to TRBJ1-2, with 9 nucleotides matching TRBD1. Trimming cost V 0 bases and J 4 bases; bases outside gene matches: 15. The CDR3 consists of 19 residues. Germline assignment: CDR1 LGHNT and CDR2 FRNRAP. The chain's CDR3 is CASGLVRPIPGQGSYGYTF. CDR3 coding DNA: TGTGCTAGTGGTTTGGTCAGGCCAATTCCAGGACAGGGGTCCTATGGCTACACCTTC.

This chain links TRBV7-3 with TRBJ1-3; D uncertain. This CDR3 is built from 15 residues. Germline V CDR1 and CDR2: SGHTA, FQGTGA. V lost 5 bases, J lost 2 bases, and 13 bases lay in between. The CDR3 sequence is CASSLGPSPGNTIYF. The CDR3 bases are TGTGCCAGCAGCCTCGGGCCATCCCCTGGAAACACCATATATTTT. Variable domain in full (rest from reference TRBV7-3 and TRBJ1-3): GAGVSQTPSNKVTEKGKYVELRCDPISGHTALYWYRQSLGQGPEFLIYFQGTGAADDSGLPNDRFFAVRPEGSVSTLKIQRTERGDSAVYLCASSLGPSPGNTIYFGEGSWLTVV.

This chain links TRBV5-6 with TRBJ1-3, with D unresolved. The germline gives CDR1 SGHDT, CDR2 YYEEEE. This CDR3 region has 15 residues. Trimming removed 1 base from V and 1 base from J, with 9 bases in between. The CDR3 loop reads CASSLTQLSGNTIYF. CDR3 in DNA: TGTGCCAGCAGCTTGACCCAGTTATCTGGAAACACCATATATTTT.

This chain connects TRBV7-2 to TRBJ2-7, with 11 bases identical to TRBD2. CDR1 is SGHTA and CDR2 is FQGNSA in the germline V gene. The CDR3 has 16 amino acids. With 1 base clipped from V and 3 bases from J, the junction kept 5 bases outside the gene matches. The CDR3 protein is CASSLVASGGSYEQYF. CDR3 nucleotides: TGTGCCAGCAGCTTAGTCGCTAGCGGGGGGAGCTACGAGCAGTACTTC.

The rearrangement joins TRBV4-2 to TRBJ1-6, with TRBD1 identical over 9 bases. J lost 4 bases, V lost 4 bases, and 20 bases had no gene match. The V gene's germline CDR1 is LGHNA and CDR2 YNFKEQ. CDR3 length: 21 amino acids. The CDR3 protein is CASSPQGALGLGIPYNSPLHF. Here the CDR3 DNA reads TGTGCCAGCAGCCCACAGGGGGCATTGGGATTGGGGATTCCTTATAATTCACCCCTCCACTTT.

CDR3 sequence (DNA): TGTGCCAGCACTACGGCGCAGCTGAACACTGAAGCTTTCTTT. It codes for CASTTAQLNTEAFF. This rearrangement joins TRBV18 to TRBJ1-1; unclear D gene. This CDR3 comprises 14 residues. The V gene lost 8 bases and the J gene lost 0 bases, with 13 bases spanning the gap. Germline V gene lookup returns CDR1 KGHSH and CDR2 LQKENI. Based on the CDR3 plus reference TRBV18 and TRBJ1-1, the full variable domain is NAGVMQNPRHLVRRRGQEARLRCSPMKGHSHVYWYRQLPEEGLKFMVYLQKENIIDESGMPKERFSAEFPKEGPSILRIQQVVRGDSAAYFCASTTAQLNTEAFFGQGTRLTVV.

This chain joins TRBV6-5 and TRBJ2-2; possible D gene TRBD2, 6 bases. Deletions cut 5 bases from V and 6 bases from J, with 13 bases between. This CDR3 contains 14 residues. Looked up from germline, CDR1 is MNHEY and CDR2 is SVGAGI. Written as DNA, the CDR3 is TGTGCCAGCAGTCCCATTAGCGGCCCCGGGGAGCTGTTTTTT. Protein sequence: CASSPISGPGELFF.

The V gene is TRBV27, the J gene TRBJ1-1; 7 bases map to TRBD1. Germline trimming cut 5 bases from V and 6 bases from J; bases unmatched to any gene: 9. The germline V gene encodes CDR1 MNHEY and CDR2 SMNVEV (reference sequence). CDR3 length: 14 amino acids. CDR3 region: CASSPRQGGAEAFF. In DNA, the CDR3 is TGTGCCAGCAGTCCACGTCAGGGGGGCGCTGAAGCTTTCTTT.

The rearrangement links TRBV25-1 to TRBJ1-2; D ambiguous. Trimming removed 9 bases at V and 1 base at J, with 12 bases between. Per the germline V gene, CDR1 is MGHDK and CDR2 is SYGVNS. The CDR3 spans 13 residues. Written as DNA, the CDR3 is TGTGCCAGTTCCTCAGATTTTAACTATGGCTACACCTTC. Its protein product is CASSSDFNYGYTF.

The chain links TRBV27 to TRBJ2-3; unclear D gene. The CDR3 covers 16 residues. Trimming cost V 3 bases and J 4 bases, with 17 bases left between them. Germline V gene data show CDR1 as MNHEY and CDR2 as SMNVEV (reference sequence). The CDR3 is CASSLGSPPLPDTQYF. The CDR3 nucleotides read TGTGCCAGCAGTTTGGGTAGTCCCCCCCTCCCAGATACGCAGTATTTT.

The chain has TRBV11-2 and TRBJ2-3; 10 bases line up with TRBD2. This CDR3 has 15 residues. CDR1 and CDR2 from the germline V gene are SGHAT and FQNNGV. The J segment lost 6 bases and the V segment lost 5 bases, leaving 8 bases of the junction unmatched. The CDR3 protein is CASSVSGRSGDTQYF. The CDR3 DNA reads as TGTGCCAGCAGCGTTAGCGGGAGGAGTGGGGATACGCAGTATTTT.

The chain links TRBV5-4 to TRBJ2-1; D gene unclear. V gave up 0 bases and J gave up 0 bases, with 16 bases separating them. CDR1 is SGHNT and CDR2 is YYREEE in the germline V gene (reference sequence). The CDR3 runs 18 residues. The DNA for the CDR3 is TGTGCCAGCAGCTTGGGTCCCCCTCTCCCCAGCTCCTACAATGAGCAGTTCTTC. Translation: CASSLGPPLPSSYNEQFF.

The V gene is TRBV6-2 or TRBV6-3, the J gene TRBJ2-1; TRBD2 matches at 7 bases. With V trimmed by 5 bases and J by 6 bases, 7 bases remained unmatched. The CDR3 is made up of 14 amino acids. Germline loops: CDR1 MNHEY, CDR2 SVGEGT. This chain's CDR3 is CASSRRGGSNEQFF. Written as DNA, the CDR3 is TGTGCCAGCAGTCGTCGCGGCGGGAGCAATGAGCAGTTCTTC.

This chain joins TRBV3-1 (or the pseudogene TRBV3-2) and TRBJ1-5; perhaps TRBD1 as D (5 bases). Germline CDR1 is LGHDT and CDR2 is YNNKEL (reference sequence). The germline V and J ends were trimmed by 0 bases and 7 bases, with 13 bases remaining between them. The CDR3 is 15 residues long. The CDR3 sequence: CASSQDYGAGQPQHF. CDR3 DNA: TGTGCCAGCAGCCAAGACTACGGGGCGGGGCAGCCCCAGCATTTT.

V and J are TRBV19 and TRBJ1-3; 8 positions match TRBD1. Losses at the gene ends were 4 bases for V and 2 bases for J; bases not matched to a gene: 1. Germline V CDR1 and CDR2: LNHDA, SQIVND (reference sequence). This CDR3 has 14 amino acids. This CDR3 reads CASSKDRAGNTIYF. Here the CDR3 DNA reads TGTGCCAGTAGTAAGGACAGGGCTGGAAACACCATATATTTT.

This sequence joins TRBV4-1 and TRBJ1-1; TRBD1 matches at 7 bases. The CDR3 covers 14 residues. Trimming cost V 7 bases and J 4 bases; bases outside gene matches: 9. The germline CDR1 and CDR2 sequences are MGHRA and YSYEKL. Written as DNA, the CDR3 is TGCGCCAGCACCCCTATGGCAGGGGGCACTGAAGCTTTCTTT. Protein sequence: CASTPMAGGTEAFF.

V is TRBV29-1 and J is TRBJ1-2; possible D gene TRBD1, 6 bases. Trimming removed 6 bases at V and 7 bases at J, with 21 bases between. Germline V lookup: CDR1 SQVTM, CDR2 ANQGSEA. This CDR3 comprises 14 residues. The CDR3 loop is CSVPGSVTGFGYTF. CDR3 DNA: TGCAGCGTACCCGGGTCCGTGACAGGTTTTGGCTACACCTTC.

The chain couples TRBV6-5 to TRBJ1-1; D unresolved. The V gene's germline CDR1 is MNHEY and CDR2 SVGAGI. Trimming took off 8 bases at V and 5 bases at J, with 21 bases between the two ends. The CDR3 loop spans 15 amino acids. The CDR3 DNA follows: TGTGCCAGCTTCCCCGGTAAAGGGTTAGGGACTGAAGCTTTCTTT. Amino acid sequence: CASFPGKGLGTEAFF.

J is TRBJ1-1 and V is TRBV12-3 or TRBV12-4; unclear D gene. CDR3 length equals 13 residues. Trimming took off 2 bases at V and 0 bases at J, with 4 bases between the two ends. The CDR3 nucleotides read TGTGCCAGCAGTTTAAAGATGAACACTGAAGCTTTCTTT. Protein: CASSLKMNTEAFF.

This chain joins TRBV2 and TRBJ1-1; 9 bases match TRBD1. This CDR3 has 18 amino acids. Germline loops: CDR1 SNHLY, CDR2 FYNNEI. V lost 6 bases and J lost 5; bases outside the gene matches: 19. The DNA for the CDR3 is TGTGCCAGCAGCATACCCCCCCGGACAGGGGTTTTAGGGACTGAAGCTTTCTTT. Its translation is CASSIPPRTGVLGTEAFF.

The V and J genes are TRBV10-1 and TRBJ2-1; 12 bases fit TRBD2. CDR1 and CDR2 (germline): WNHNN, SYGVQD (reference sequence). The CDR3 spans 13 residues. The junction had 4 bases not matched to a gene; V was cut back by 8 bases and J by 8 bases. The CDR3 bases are TGCGCCAGCGCTAGCGGGAGGGGCTATGAGCAGTTCTTC. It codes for CASASGRGYEQFF.

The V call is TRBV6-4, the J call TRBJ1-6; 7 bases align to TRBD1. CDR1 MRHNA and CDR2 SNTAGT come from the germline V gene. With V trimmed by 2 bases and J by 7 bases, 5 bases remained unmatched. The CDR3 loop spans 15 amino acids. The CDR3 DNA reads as TGTGCCAGCAGTGACGCACAGGGGATGAATTCACCCCTCCACTTT. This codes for CASSDAQGMNSPLHF.

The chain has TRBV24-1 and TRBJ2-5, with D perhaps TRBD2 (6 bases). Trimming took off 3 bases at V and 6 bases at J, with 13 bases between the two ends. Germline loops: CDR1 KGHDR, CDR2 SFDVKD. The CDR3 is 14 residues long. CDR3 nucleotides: TGTGCCACCAGTGATAGGGCGGGGATCCAGACCCAGTACTTC. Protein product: CATSDRAGIQTQYF.

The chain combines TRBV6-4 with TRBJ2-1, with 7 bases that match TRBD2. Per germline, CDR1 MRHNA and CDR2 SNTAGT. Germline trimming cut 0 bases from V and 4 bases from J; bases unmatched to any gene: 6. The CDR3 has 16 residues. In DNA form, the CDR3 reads TGTGCCAGCAGTGACTCGGCTAGCGGACCTTACAATGAGCAGTTCTTC. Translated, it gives CASSDSASGPYNEQFF.

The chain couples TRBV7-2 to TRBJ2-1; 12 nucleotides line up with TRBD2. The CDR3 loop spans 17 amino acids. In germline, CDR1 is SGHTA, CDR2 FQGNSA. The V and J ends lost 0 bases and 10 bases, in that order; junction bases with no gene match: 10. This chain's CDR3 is CASSLALGLAGTGEQFF. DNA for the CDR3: TGTGCCAGCAGCTTAGCCCTCGGACTAGCGGGAACAGGGGAGCAGTTCTTC. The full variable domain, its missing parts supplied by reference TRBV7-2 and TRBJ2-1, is GAGVSQSPSNKVTEKGKDVELRCDPISGHTALYWYRQSLGQGLEFLIYFQGNSAPDKSGLPSDRFSAERTGGSVSTLTIQRTQQEDSAVYLCASSLALGLAGTGEQFFGPGTRLTVL.

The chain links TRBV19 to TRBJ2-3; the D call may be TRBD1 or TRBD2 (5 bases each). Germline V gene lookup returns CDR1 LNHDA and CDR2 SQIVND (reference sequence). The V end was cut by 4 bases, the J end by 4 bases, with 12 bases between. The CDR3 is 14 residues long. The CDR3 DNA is TGTGCCAGTAGTACCCCGGGGCTAGCAGATACGCAGTATTTT. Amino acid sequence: CASSTPGLADTQYF.